The 32 T cell receptor beta chains given below trace back to one sample, sequenced in a study of blood T cell repertoires in COVID-19. Sequencing was performed with immunoSEQ multiplex PCR; in TCRdb, only in-frame clones are kept and a portion is missing. The profile shows nearly 110,000 clones, about 79% of them singletons. The material sequenced was peripheral blood. The receptors shown here come from a man older than 75 with COVID-19, enrolled during active disease.

The V and J genes are TRBV24-1 and TRBJ2-1; possibly TRBD2 for D (5 bases). This CDR3 is 11 amino acids long. Per germline, CDR1 KGHDR and CDR2 SFDVKD. Trimming cost V 8 bases and J 10 bases, with 11 bases left between them. The CDR3 loop reads CATTSGVEQFF. CDR3 nucleotide sequence: TGTGCCACCACATCCGGGGTGGAGCAGTTCTTC.

This rearrangement joins TRBV9 to TRBJ2-1; perhaps TRBD2 as D (6 bases). The CDR3 is made up of 18 amino acids. From germline, CDR1 is SGDLS and CDR2 YYNGEE. Trimming took 0 bases from V and 6 from J, leaving 22 bases between them. CDR3 residues: CASSVARIGTPGGNEQFF. As DNA, the CDR3 is TGTGCCAGCAGCGTAGCACGCATCGGGACCCCCGGGGGCAATGAGCAGTTCTTC. Full variable domain (rest looked up from reference TRBV9 and TRBJ2-1): DSGVTQTPKHLITATGQRVTLRCSPRSGDLSVYWYQQSLDQGLQFLIQYYNGEERAKGNILERFSAQQFPDLHSELNLSSLELGDSALYFCASSVARIGTPGGNEQFFGPGTRLTVL.

This clone is a singleton in its sample. This sequence joins TRBV7-9 and TRBJ2-5; D is possibly TRBD2 (5 bases). Germline loops: CDR1 SEHNR, CDR2 FQNEAQ (reference sequence). The V end was cut by 5 bases, the J end by 5 bases, with 24 bases between. This CDR3 is built from 17 residues. The chain's CDR3 is CASSGGPTGLTWETQYF. CDR3 DNA sequence: TGTGCCAGCAGCGGAGGACCTACTGGACTCACATGGGAGACCCAGTACTTC.

The chain combines TRBV12-5 with TRBJ2-3, with 7 nucleotides matching TRBD2. V lost 0 bases, J lost 4 bases, and 16 bases stayed unmatched. This CDR3 spans 19 amino acids. CDR1 and CDR2 from the germline V gene are LGHNT and FRNRAP. The CDR3 DNA reads as TGTGCTAGTGGTTTGGTCTGGAATCTAGCGGAGACCGGGGCAGATACGCAGTATTTT. Amino acid sequence: CASGLVWNLAETGADTQYF.

The chain couples TRBV2 to TRBJ1-2, with 11 bases fitting TRBD1. Germline CDR1 reads SNHLY; CDR2 reads FYNNEI. This CDR3 contains 13 residues. V dropped 10 bases and J dropped 7; count of bases not matched to a gene: 8. CDR3 in amino acids: CATMGQGEAGYTF. The CDR3 nucleotides are TGTGCCACCATGGGACAGGGGGAAGCTGGCTACACCTTC.

The chain has TRBV7-2 and TRBJ2-3; 8 nucleotides align to TRBD1. CDR1 is SGHTA, CDR2 FQGNSA, per germline. CDR3 length: 15 amino acids. The J segment lost 4 bases and the V segment lost 2 bases, leaving 5 bases of the junction unmatched. The CDR3 is CASSLQGAGADTQYF. CDR3 nucleotides: TGTGCCAGCAGCTTACAGGGGGCTGGCGCAGATACGCAGTATTTT.

The chain couples TRBV30 to TRBJ2-7; 10 bases are a match to TRBD1. The CDR3 loop spans 13 amino acids. Germline-derived CDR1 and CDR2 are GTSNPN and SVGIG (reference sequence). Losses at the gene ends were 4 bases for V and 4 bases for J; bases not matched to a gene: 4. DNA of the CDR3: TGTGCCTGGACCCGACAGGGGGCGTACGAGCAGTACTTC. Protein: CAWTRQGAYEQYF.

The chain couples TRBV15 to TRBJ2-7, with a tentative D call TRBD1 (5 bases). This CDR3 has 14 residues. Germline CDR1 is LNHNV and CDR2 is YYDKDF (reference sequence). V lost 0 bases, J lost 2 bases, and 8 bases lay in between. DNA for the CDR3: TGTGCCACCAGCAGAGATAGGGGTACCTACGAGCAGTACTTC. Protein: CATSRDRGTYEQYF.

The rearrangement uses TRBV6-2 or TRBV6-3 and TRBJ2-2; weak D call: TRBD2 (5 bases). Per germline, CDR1 MNHEY and CDR2 SVGEGT. The CDR3 has 17 residues. Trimming took off 0 bases at V and 6 bases at J, with 17 bases between the two ends. CDR3 loop: CASSYSASPRGPGELFF. In nucleotides, the CDR3 is TGTGCCAGCAGTTACTCGGCTAGCCCCAGAGGCCCCGGGGAGCTGTTTTTT.

This chain connects TRBV5-1 to TRBJ2-2; the D gene is possibly TRBD2 (6 bases). Trimming removed 4 bases from V and 0 bases from J, with 10 bases in between. This CDR3 comprises 15 residues. The germline gives CDR1 SGHRS, CDR2 YFSETQ. The CDR3 region has the DNA TGCGCCAGCAGCGGGGGGACGGCGAACACCGGGGAGCTGTTTTTT. Amino acid sequence: CASSGGTANTGELFF.

This clone is a singleton in its sample. The J gene is TRBJ1-6, the V gene TRBV7-9; TRBD1 agrees at 9 bases. After removal of 5 bases from V and 7 bases from J, the junction contained 3 bases not matched to a gene. Per germline, CDR1 SEHNR and CDR2 FQNEAQ (reference sequence). The CDR3 spans 14 residues. The CDR3 sequence: CASSPTGGNSPLHF. The DNA of the CDR3 is TGTGCCAGCAGCCCTACAGGGGGCAATTCACCCCTCCACTTT.

A note on this clone: This sample also contains other DNA sequences that code for the same CDR3. The rearrangement uses TRBV7-2 and TRBJ1-2; 10 bases are a match to TRBD1. Germline V lookup: CDR1 SGHTA, CDR2 FQGNSA. Trimming cost V 5 bases and J 2 bases; bases outside gene matches: 5. The CDR3 has 15 amino acids. CDR3 sequence reads: CASSPGQGTNYGYTF. The CDR3 coding sequence is TGTGCCAGCAGCCCGGGACAGGGGACCAACTATGGCTACACCTTC.

This chain links TRBV28 with TRBJ2-7, with 14 bases aligning to TRBD2. The germline gives CDR1 MDHEN, CDR2 SYDVKM. Trimming took 6 bases from V and 3 from J; bases not matched to a gene: 4. CDR3 length: 15 residues. CDR3 coding DNA: TGTGCCAGCAGGTTGGGACTAGCGGGAGACTACGAGCAGTACTTC. Translating gives CASRLGLAGDYEQYF.

The rearrangement uses TRBV7-9 and TRBJ2-7; 8 bases line up with TRBD1. Germline values: CDR1 SEHNR, CDR2 FQNEAQ (reference sequence). The V segment lost 2 bases and the J segment 4 bases; nucleotides outside the gene matches: 4. The length of the CDR3 is 14 residues. The CDR3 DNA reads as TGTGCCAGCAGCTTATTTGACAGGGGTTACGAGCAGTACTTC. Translation: CASSLFDRGYEQYF.

This rearrangement joins TRBV28 to TRBJ2-7, with 7 nucleotides matching TRBD1. The CDR3 is made up of 12 amino acids. CDR1 is MDHEN and CDR2 is SYDVKM in the germline V gene. V shed 6 bases, J shed 5 bases, and the junction held 4 bases outside the gene matches. CDR3 nucleotide sequence: TGTGCCAGCAGACAGGGGCGGAACGAGCAGTACTTC. Translation: CASRQGRNEQYF. The full variable domain, its missing parts supplied by reference TRBV28 and TRBJ2-7, is DVKVTQSSRYLVKRTGEKVFLECVQDMDHENMFWYRQDPGLGLRLIYFSYDVKMKEKGDIPEGYSVSREKKERFSLILESASTNQTSMYLCASRQGRNEQYFGPGTRLTVT.

The chain combines TRBV7-2 with TRBJ2-7, with unresolved D. Trimming cost V 4 bases and J 0 bases, with 13 bases left between them. Germline lookup yields CDR1 SGHTA and CDR2 FQGNSA. The CDR3 has 15 amino acids. CDR3 amino acids: CASSSRSASSYEQYF. The CDR3, as DNA: TGTGCCAGCAGCTCGAGGTCAGCCAGCTCCTACGAGCAGTACTTC.

The sample holds a few counts of this clone. This sequence joins TRBV10-3 and TRBJ2-3, with a weak D call TRBD1 (8 bases). The ends were cut back, 2 bases at V and 0 bases at J, with 24 bases in the middle. CDR1 and CDR2 from the germline V gene are ENHRY and SYGVKD. This CDR3 is 20 amino acids long. The CDR3, as DNA: TGTGCCATCAGTGAGCCAACCGGGACAGGAGGGAGGGTAAGCACAGATACGCAGTATTTT. The encoded protein is CAISEPTGTGGRVSTDTQYF.

V usage is TRBV5-1 and J usage is TRBJ1-2; no definite D call. The germline CDR1 and CDR2 sequences are SGHRS and YFSETQ. V shed 3 bases and J shed 3 bases, with 21 bases lying between them. This CDR3 is 17 amino acids long. CDR3 loop: CASSSGDGRVWDYGYTF. In DNA, the CDR3 is TGCGCCAGCAGCTCGGGAGATGGGAGGGTCTGGGACTATGGCTACACCTTC.

This sequence joins TRBV9 and TRBJ2-2; 7 nucleotides align to TRBD2. Trimming at V came to 6 bases and at J to 1 base, leaving 6 bases not matched to a gene. Germline values: CDR1 SGDLS, CDR2 YYNGEE. This CDR3 is 15 amino acids long. The CDR3 nucleotides read TGTGCCAGCAACAGACTAGCTGAGAACACCGGGGAGCTGTTTTTT. It codes for CASNRLAENTGELFF.

This clone was found once. The chain couples TRBV3-1 (or the pseudogene TRBV3-2) to TRBJ2-7; 7 bases line up with TRBD1. With 4 bases clipped from V and 8 bases from J, the junction kept 11 bases outside the gene matches. The CDR3 is 14 residues long. The germline gives CDR1 LGHDT, CDR2 YNNKEL (reference sequence). CDR3 region: CASSLRDSLSKQYF. The CDR3 nucleotides are TGTGCCAGCAGCCTACGGGACAGTTTATCGAAGCAGTACTTC.

The table lists this clone with a count of one. This sequence joins TRBV13 and TRBJ2-3; the D gene is possibly TRBD2 (5 bases). CDR3 length equals 17 residues. Germline V lookup: CDR1 PRHDT, CDR2 FYEKMQ (reference sequence). The V end lost 3 bases, the J end lost 4 bases, and 20 bases lay between the germline ends. The CDR3 loop reads CASSFSGQRSFSDTQYF. For the CDR3, the DNA is TGTGCCAGCAGCTTCTCTGGTCAGCGGAGTTTCTCAGATACGCAGTATTTT.

This chain links TRBV28 with TRBJ2-7; D gene unclear. Looked up from germline, CDR1 is MDHEN and CDR2 is SYDVKM. This CDR3 is 16 amino acids long. The ends were cut back, 2 bases at V and 2 bases at J, with 16 bases in the middle. The CDR3 coding sequence is TGTGCCAGCAGTTTAGGCGTAACTGGAGCTGCCTACGAGCAGTACTTC. This encodes CASSLGVTGAAYEQYF.

This chain links TRBV10-3 with TRBJ2-7; D might be TRBD1 (7 bases). This CDR3 comprises 16 residues. The V end lost 3 bases, the J end lost 1 base, and 16 bases lay between the germline ends. Germline CDR1 ENHRY, CDR2 SYGVKD. The CDR3 coding sequence is TGTGCCATCAGTGATGTTGGGGCAGGGGGGTCCTACGAGCAGTACTTC. Amino acid sequence: CAISDVGAGGSYEQYF.

The rearrangement uses TRBV28 and TRBJ2-7; TRBD2 matches at 7 bases. V lost 3 bases and J lost 2; bases outside the gene matches: 13. CDR3 length equals 17 residues. Germline-derived CDR1 and CDR2 are MDHEN and SYDVKM. As DNA, the CDR3 is TGTGCCAGCAGTTTTCGGGCGGGAGACACCCTCACCTACGAGCAGTACTTC. It translates to CASSFRAGDTLTYEQYF. The entire variable domain, with the rest obtained from reference TRBV28 and TRBJ2-7, is as follows: DVKVTQSSRYLVKRTGEKVFLECVQDMDHENMFWYRQDPGLGLRLIYFSYDVKMKEKGDIPEGYSVSREKKERFSLILESASTNQTSMYLCASSFRAGDTLTYEQYFGPGTRLTVT.

This clone was counted a few times. The gene calls are TRBV7-9 and TRBJ2-7; TRBD2 aligns across 11 bases. This CDR3 has 17 residues. Germline trimming cut 5 bases from V and 0 bases from J; bases unmatched to any gene: 9. In germline, CDR1 is SEHNR, CDR2 FQNEAQ (reference sequence). Here the CDR3 DNA reads TGTGCCAGCAGCCCGGTTAGCGGGAGGGATCTCTCCTACGAGCAGTACTTC. Its translation is CASSPVSGRDLSYEQYF.

This chain links TRBV16 with TRBJ1-1, with D tentatively TRBD1 (6 bases). The ends were cut back, 4 bases at V and 3 bases at J, with 15 bases in the middle. The CDR3 has 15 amino acids. The germline V gene has CDR1 KGHSY and CDR2 FQNENV. The CDR3 nucleotides are TGTGCCAGCAGCCCGGAGGTAAAGGGGGACACTGAAGCTTTCTTT. Amino acid sequence: CASSPEVKGDTEAFF.

The rearrangement joins TRBV11-3 to TRBJ2-3; 7 bases are shared with TRBD1. Trimming cost V 5 bases and J 7 bases; bases outside gene matches: 15. This CDR3 region has 16 residues. Germline V gene sequence: CDR1 SGHNT, CDR2 YENEEA. The CDR3 is CASSTRRDSLGNTQYF. The DNA of the CDR3 is TGTGCCAGCAGCACCCGCCGGGACAGTTTGGGAAATACGCAGTATTTT.

The V gene is TRBV4-2, the J gene TRBJ2-1, with D maybe TRBD2 (6 bases). Germline values: CDR1 LGHNA, CDR2 YNFKEQ. The germline V and J ends were trimmed by 6 bases and 8 bases, with 17 bases remaining between them. This CDR3 comprises 14 residues. CDR3 protein: CASRLEGPSDEQFF. The CDR3 nucleotides read TGTGCCAGCAGGCTGGAGGGGCCGAGCGATGAGCAGTTCTTC.

This clone appeared a few times. The chain couples TRBV19 to TRBJ1-2, with TRBD1 as a possible D gene (5 bases). V lost 8 bases, J lost 5 bases, and 18 bases lay in between. Germline assignment: CDR1 LNHDA and CDR2 SQIVND (reference sequence). This CDR3 contains 14 residues. DNA for the CDR3: TGTGCCAGTTTCATCGGGGGATTTCCATATGGCTACACCTTC. The encoded protein is CASFIGGFPYGYTF.

V usage is TRBV21-1 and J usage is TRBJ2-1; the table gives TRBD1 as D, unverified against the DNA. TRBV21-1 is tagged as a pseudogene. The CDR3 covers 13 residues. CDR3 sequence: CASFRGGNNEQFF. The CDR3 DNA is TGTGCCAGCTTCAGGGGTGGTAACAATGAGCAGTTCTTC.

The rearrangement links TRBV3-1 (or the pseudogene TRBV3-2) to TRBJ1-3, with no clear D. Trimming shortened V by 4 bases and J by 0 bases, and 7 bases separated the two germline ends. Per germline, CDR1 LGHDT and CDR2 YNNKEL (reference sequence). This CDR3 has 14 amino acids. This CDR3 reads CASSPAVSGNTIYF. CDR3 bases: TGTGCCAGCAGCCCGGCGGTCTCTGGAAACACCATATATTTT.

This clone was seen once. The V gene is TRBV10-3, the J gene TRBJ1-2, with 12 bases fitting TRBD1. Trimming took 8 bases from V and 5 from J; bases not matched to a gene: 6. This CDR3 region has 14 residues. Germline CDR1 and CDR2: ENHRY and SYGVKD. Here the CDR3 reads CAIRGGQGAYGYTF. DNA of the CDR3: TGTGCCATCCGGGGGGGACAGGGGGCGTATGGCTACACCTTC.